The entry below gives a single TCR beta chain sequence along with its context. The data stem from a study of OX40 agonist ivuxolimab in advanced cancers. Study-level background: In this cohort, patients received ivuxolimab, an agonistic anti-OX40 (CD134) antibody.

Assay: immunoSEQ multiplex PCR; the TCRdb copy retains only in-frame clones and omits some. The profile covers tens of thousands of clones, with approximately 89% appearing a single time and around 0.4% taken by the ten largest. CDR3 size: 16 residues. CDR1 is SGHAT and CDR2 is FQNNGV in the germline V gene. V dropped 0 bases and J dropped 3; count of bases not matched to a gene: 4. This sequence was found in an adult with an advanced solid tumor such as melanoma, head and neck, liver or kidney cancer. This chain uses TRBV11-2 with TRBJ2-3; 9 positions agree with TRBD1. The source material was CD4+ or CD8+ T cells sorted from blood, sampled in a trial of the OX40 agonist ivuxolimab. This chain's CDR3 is CASSLDGQGRTDTQYF. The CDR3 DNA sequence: TGTGCCAGCAGCTTAGACGGACAGGGGAGGACAGATACGCAGTATTTT.